These T cell receptor beta chains were read from a single sample in a study of control samples from healthy donors and cancer patients. This table comes from immunoSEQ multiplex PCR, and its TCRdb copy is limited to in-frame clones, with some not included. The sample yields 80,000 to 85,000 clones, roughly 84% seen once. Sequencing was carried out using blood. Receptors originate from a woman in her forties or fifties in good health. Both conserved end residues are part of each CDR3. D genes are given only for firm matches. Some rows mark clone size as missing; the rest say once, few, many or name a class of expanded clone.

TGCGCCAGCAGCTTGGCTGAGGTGGCCACAGATACGCAGTATTTT	CASSLAEVATDTQYF	.	TRBV5-1	TRBJ2-3	.
TGTGCCAGCTCGCGGACAGGCAACTCCTACGAGCAGTACTTC	CASSRTGNSYEQYF	TRBD1	TRBV18	TRBJ2-7	.
TGCGCCAGCAGCCAAGCGCTGAATAGCAATCAGCCCCAGCATTTT	CASSQALNSNQPQHF	.	TRBV4-1	TRBJ1-5	few
TGTGCCAGCAGCCCCAGTGTGATCGTGGAAAAACTGTTTTTT	CASSPSVIVEKLFF	.	TRBV7-6	TRBJ1-4	.
TGTGCCAGCAGTCCTGACAGGGGGCGACGTGGCTACACCTTC	CASSPDRGRRGYTF	TRBD1	TRBV2	TRBJ1-2	.
TGCAGCGCATCGACAGGGGACGATCAGCCCCAGCATTTT	CSASTGDDQPQHF	TRBD1	TRBV29-1	TRBJ1-5	.
TGTGCCAGCAGTTACTCGTCCGGGGGCTACACAGATACGCAGTATTTT	CASSYSSGGYTDTQYF	.	TRBV6-5	TRBJ2-3	.
TGTGCCAGCAGCCGAGACACGGGGGGGCGGTCCTTTGAGCAGTTCTTC	CASSRDTGGRSFEQFF	TRBD2	TRBV11-2	TRBJ2-1	.
TGTGCCGGGGGGCTAGCGGGGGGACCCTCAACCTCCCCAGATACGCAGTATTTT	CAGGLAGGPSTSPDTQYF	TRBD2	TRBV7-9	TRBJ2-3	.
TGTGCCAGTAGTCTTCTTGGAAACGAGGATGAAAAACTGTTTTTT	CASSLLGNEDEKLFF	.	TRBV19	TRBJ1-4	.
TGTGCCAGCAGAACAGGGGGCGGGGATGAAAAACTGTTTTTT	CASRTGGGDEKLFF	TRBD1	TRBV6-5	TRBJ1-4	few
TGTGCCAGCAGCCGGGACAGGGCATACACTGAAGCTTTCTTT	CASSRDRAYTEAFF	TRBD1	TRBV3-1/TRBV3-2	TRBJ1-1	once
TGTGCCAGCAGTTTGGAGGGAGAGACCCAGTACTTC	CASSLEGETQYF	.	TRBV28	TRBJ2-5	.
TGTGCCAGCAGTTTACTTCCGGAAAAACTGTTTTTT	CASSLLPEKLFF	.	TRBV12-3/TRBV12-4	TRBJ1-4	.
TGTGCCTGGAGTTACATGACAGGGATAGAGGGCTACACCTTC	CAWSYMTGIEGYTF	TRBD1	TRBV30	TRBJ1-2	.
TGTGCCTGGAGTTCCTCCGGACGGACTGAAGCTTTCTTT	CAWSSSGRTEAFF	.	TRBV30	TRBJ1-1	.
TGTGCCACCAGCAGATCTGTAGCGGGGGCCTACAATGAGCAGTTCTTC	CATSRSVAGAYNEQFF	TRBD2	TRBV15	TRBJ2-1	.
TGTGCCAGCAGCTTAGGGGTAGCGGTCACCGGGGAGCTGTTTTTT	CASSLGVAVTGELFF	.	TRBV11-2	TRBJ2-2	.
TGTGCCGCCAGAAGGACGGAGAGCACAGATACGCAGTATTTT	CAARRTESTDTQYF	.	TRBV2	TRBJ2-3	.
TGCGCCAGCAGCCAAGATCGGATCGGCAACACAGATACGCAGTATTTT	CASSQDRIGNTDTQYF	.	TRBV4-1	TRBJ2-3	.
TGTGCCGGATCGCAAACGACCGGACTCTCCGAGCAGTACTTC	CAGSQTTGLSEQYF	.	TRBV2	TRBJ2-7	.
TGTGCCAGCAGCCCACGGGGGATTTTCAATGAGCAGTTCTTC	CASSPRGIFNEQFF	.	TRBV3-1/TRBV3-2	TRBJ2-1	.
TGTGCCAGCAGCCGAGGACTAGCGGGGGCCTACAATGAGCAGTTCTTC	CASSRGLAGAYNEQFF	TRBD2	TRBV5-8	TRBJ2-1	once
TGTGCCAGTAGTCTAGGACAGGTTCTCGGCACCGGGGAGCTGTTTTTT	CASSLGQVLGTGELFF	TRBD1	TRBV19	TRBJ2-2	.
TGTGCCAGCGGAAGAGACAGGGGACCCTATAATTCACCCCTCCACTTT	CASGRDRGPYNSPLHF	TRBD1	TRBV2	TRBJ1-6	.
TGTGCTAGTGTCCCGCCCGGAAGGAACACTGAAGCTTTCTTT	CASVPPGRNTEAFF	.	TRBV12-5	TRBJ1-1	.
TGTGCCAGCAGCGTCTTAGGGGGCTCTAATGAAAAACTGTTTTTT	CASSVLGGSNEKLFF	TRBD1	TRBV9	TRBJ1-4	.
TGTGCCAGCAGCCCCAGAGCCTCCTATAATTCACCCCTCCACTTT	CASSPRASYNSPLHF	.	TRBV3-1/TRBV3-2	TRBJ1-6	.